The next 10 T cell receptor beta chains were all read from a single sample in a study of blood T cell repertoires in COVID-19. Assay used: immunoSEQ multiplex PCR; TCRdb lists only in-frame clones, some missing. The table has some 190,000 clones, 81% seen once; the top ten hold more than 9.5%. The specimen sequenced was peripheral blood. The receptor set was obtained from a woman in her forties with COVID-19, enrolled during active disease.

The rearrangement uses TRBV7-2 and TRBJ2-3, with TRBD2 matching 10 bases. The germline V gene has CDR1 SGHTA and CDR2 FQGNSA. Unmatched junction bases numbered 5, after V lost 6 bases and J lost 2 bases. CDR3 length: 15 residues. CDR3 nucleotides: TGTGCCAGCAGAGGACTAGCGGTAAACACAGATACGCAGTATTTT. This codes for CASRGLAVNTDTQYF.

The V and J genes are TRBV4-2 and TRBJ1-4, with D uncertain. Germline V CDR1 and CDR2: LGHNA, YNFKEQ. Between the trimmed V and J ends, which lost 6 bases and 0 bases, there was a span of 8 bases. The CDR3 contains 14 residues. CDR3 coding DNA: TGTGCCAGCAGAGCCGGGACAACTAATGAAAAACTGTTTTTT. Translated, it gives CASRAGTTNEKLFF.

This clone was counted between two and nine times. CDR3 loop: CASSGLAGMAYTQYF. As DNA, the CDR3 is TGCGCCAGCAGCGGACTAGCGGGGATGGCTTATACGCAGTATTTT. This chain joins TRBV10-2 and TRBJ2-3, with TRBD2 identical over 12 bases. The V gene end was trimmed by 6 bases and the J gene end by 7 bases; junction bases not matched to a gene: 8. CDR1 is WSHSY, CDR2 SAAADI, per germline. The CDR3 is made up of 15 amino acids.

This rearrangement joins TRBV7-6 to TRBJ2-5, with a weak D call TRBD2 (5 bases). The CDR3 runs 14 residues. V was clipped by 5 bases and J by 1 base, with 11 bases between them. Looked up from germline, CDR1 is SGHVS and CDR2 is FNYEAQ. CDR3 nucleotide sequence: TGTGCCAGCAGCCGGAGCGGAACCCAAGAGACCCAGTACTTC. It codes for CASSRSGTQETQYF.

V and J are TRBV19 and TRBJ2-3; possibly TRBD1 for D (6 bases). V gave up 7 bases and J gave up 2 bases, with 16 bases separating them. The germline CDR1 and CDR2 sequences are LNHDA and SQIVND (reference sequence). There are 15 residues in the CDR3. Written as DNA, the CDR3 is TGTGCCAGTAATCGAAGAGGACAGTCCACAGATACGCAGTATTTT. Translation: CASNRRGQSTDTQYF.

The CDR3 sequence: CASGDRYQETQYF. Written as DNA, the CDR3 is TGCGCCAGCGGAGACAGATACCAAGAGACCCAGTACTTC. The J gene is TRBJ2-5, the V gene TRBV10-1; a possible D gene is TRBD1 (5 bases). With 8 bases removed from V and 0 bases from J, the gap between germline ends came to 10 bases. CDR1 and CDR2 (germline): WNHNN, SYGVQD (reference sequence). The CDR3 extends over 13 amino acids.

The chain has TRBV6-5 and TRBJ1-4, with a weak D call TRBD1 (6 bases). The CDR3 contains 15 residues. V lost 1 base to trimming and J lost 5 bases, with 11 bases between them. The germline gives CDR1 MNHEY, CDR2 SVGAGI. As DNA, the CDR3 is TGTGCCAGCAGTTACTTACAGGGCACCAATGAAAAACTGTTTTTT. Translation: CASSYLQGTNEKLFF.

This chain joins TRBV7-3 and TRBJ2-2, with D possibly TRBD2 on 6 matching bases. CDR1 SGHTA and CDR2 FQGTGA come from the germline V gene. The CDR3 sequence is 15 residues long. Trimming removed 1 base from V and 5 bases from J, with 11 bases in between. CDR3 coding DNA: TGTGCCAGCAGCTTAATGCCCAGCGGGACCGGGGAGCTGTTTTTT. Encoded protein: CASSLMPSGTGELFF.

CDR3 DNA sequence: TGCGCCAGCAGCCAAGAAGTATCACAGCACTACGAGCAGTACTTC. Translating gives CASSQEVSQHYEQYF. The chain links TRBV4-1 to TRBJ2-7, with D uncertain. The germline V gene encodes CDR1 MGHRA and CDR2 YSYEKL. Trimming cost V 0 bases and J 3 bases, with 12 bases left between them. This CDR3 contains 15 residues.

The chain is built from TRBV7-3 and TRBJ2-1, with 9 positions matching TRBD2. This CDR3 is built from 17 residues. The ends lost 2 bases at V and 7 bases at J; junction bases unmatched: 12. Germline-derived CDR1 and CDR2 are SGHTA and FQGTGA. The DNA of the CDR3 is TGTGCCAGCAGCTTAGTCCAGCGGGGGGCCCCGAGGAATGAGCAGTTCTTC. As protein: CASSLVQRGAPRNEQFF.